The 19 T cell receptor beta chains reported below all come from one sample, sequenced in a study of blood T cell repertoires in COVID-19. The repertoire was sequenced with immunoSEQ multiplex PCR; TCRdb's copy has only in-frame clones and lacks some. Altogether 95,000 to 120,000 clones are present, roughly 85% being singletons, with the ten largest covering just over 5.5%. The sequenced sample consisted of peripheral blood. These TCRs come from a woman aged 55-70 years with COVID-19, enrolled during active disease.

The CDR3 sequence: CASSQEFQRGDYEQYF. DNA of the CDR3: TGCGCCAGCAGCCAAGAATTTCAGCGGGGGGACTACGAGCAGTACTTC. The chain links TRBV4-1 to TRBJ2-7; TRBD2 matches 9 bases. With V trimmed by 0 bases and J by 3 bases, 6 bases remained unmatched. Germline V gene data show CDR1 as MGHRA and CDR2 as YSYEKL. The CDR3 contains 16 residues.

The CDR3 protein is CASSQESRQGAYYGYTF. The CDR3 DNA reads TGCGCCAGCAGCCAAGAGAGCCGACAGGGGGCCTACTATGGCTACACCTTC. The V and J genes are TRBV4-3 and TRBJ1-2; TRBD1 aligns across 10 bases. There are 17 residues in the CDR3. Germline assignment: CDR1 LGHNA and CDR2 YSLEER. Losses at the gene ends were 0 bases for V and 3 bases for J; bases not matched to a gene: 7.

In DNA form, the CDR3 reads TGTGCCAGCAGCCAAGATCTAACCTCCGGGAACGAGCAGTTCTTC. Its protein is CASSQDLTSGNEQFF. V usage is TRBV3-1 (or the pseudogene TRBV3-2) and J usage is TRBJ2-1; possibly TRBD2 for D (5 bases). This CDR3 contains 15 residues. The V gene lost 0 bases and the J gene lost 10 bases, with 16 bases spanning the gap. Looked up from germline, CDR1 is LGHDT and CDR2 is YNNKEL (reference sequence).

The chain employs TRBV6-5 and TRBJ1-5; D gene uncertain. The CDR3 covers 15 residues. Trimming shortened V by 4 bases and J by 3 bases, and 13 bases separated the two germline ends. Germline V gene lookup returns CDR1 MNHEY and CDR2 SVGAGI. In DNA form, the CDR3 reads TGTGCCAGCAGTTCTTACATCAACCCCAATCAGCCCCAGCATTTT. It codes for CASSSYINPNQPQHF.

J is TRBJ2-7 and V is TRBV28; D is undetermined. CDR1 is MDHEN and CDR2 is SYDVKM in the germline V gene. This CDR3 is built from 11 residues. The V and J ends lost 4 bases and 4 bases respectively, with 5 bases between them. The CDR3 region is CASSSQYEQYF. CDR3 DNA: TGTGCCAGCAGTTCCCAGTACGAGCAGTACTTC.

The V and J genes are TRBV3-1 (or the pseudogene TRBV3-2) and TRBJ2-7, with unresolved D. The CDR3 is made up of 12 amino acids. Germline V gene sequence: CDR1 LGHDT, CDR2 YNNKEL (reference sequence). The V gene lost 4 bases and the J gene lost 3 bases, with 7 bases spanning the gap. The CDR3: CASSPSVYEQYF. In DNA form, the CDR3 reads TGTGCCAGCAGCCCCTCAGTCTACGAGCAGTACTTC.

This clone occurred a few times. This chain's CDR3 is CASSLRGTDTQYF. In DNA, the CDR3 is TGTGCCAGCAGTTTACGGGGAACAGATACGCAGTATTTT. J is TRBJ2-3 and V is TRBV6-6; D may be TRBD2 (5 bases). V lost 4 bases and J 3 bases, leaving 8 bases between the germline ends. Germline CDR1 MNHNY, CDR2 SVGAGI (reference sequence). CDR3 length: 13 amino acids.

V gene TRBV30 combines with J gene TRBJ2-1, with 11 bases identical to TRBD2. Germline CDR1 is GTSNPN and CDR2 is SVGIG (reference sequence). CDR3 length: 15 residues. The V gene end was trimmed by 4 bases and the J gene end by 6 bases; junction bases not matched to a gene: 8. CDR3 in DNA: TGTGCCTGGAATAAACTAGCGGGGGAGGTCAATGAGCAGTTCTTC. Translation gives CAWNKLAGEVNEQFF.

The rearrangement links TRBV11-1 to TRBJ2-7; TRBD1 is a possible D gene (6 bases). The germline CDR1 and CDR2 sequences are SGHAT and FQDESV (reference sequence). Trimming removed 1 base at V and 3 bases at J, with 13 bases between. The CDR3 length is 15 residues. DNA of the CDR3: TGTGCCAGCAGCTTAGAACAGGGCACATTCTACGAGCAGTACTTC. It specifies CASSLEQGTFYEQYF.

V usage is TRBV6-2 or TRBV6-3 and J usage is TRBJ2-5; D is possibly TRBD2 (5 bases). V shed 5 bases and J shed 5 bases, with 12 bases lying between them. CDR3 length: 13 amino acids. Germline V gene data show CDR1 as MNHEY and CDR2 as SVGEGT. CDR3 in DNA: TGTGCCAGCAGTACCGGAGAGCGGGAGACCCAGTACTTC. Its translation: CASSTGERETQYF.

The J gene is TRBJ1-6, the V gene TRBV4-3; D is uncertain. CDR1 LGHNA and CDR2 YSLEER come from the germline V gene. The V end was cut by 5 bases, the J end by 0 bases, with 8 bases between. The CDR3 runs 15 residues. The CDR3 DNA reads as TGCGCCAGCAGCGAGCACAGCTCCTATAATTCACCCCTCCACTTT. As protein: CASSEHSSYNSPLHF.

The rearrangement joins TRBV9 to TRBJ1-2, with TRBD1 matching 7 bases. Germline V lookup: CDR1 SGDLS, CDR2 YYNGEE. Losses at the gene ends were 2 bases for V and 4 bases for J; bases not matched to a gene: 20. The CDR3 contains 19 residues. DNA for the CDR3: TGTGCCAGCAGCGTCTCCCCCGTAGAAAAGGAACAGGGGCTCTATGGCTACACCTTC. Amino acid sequence: CASSVSPVEKEQGLYGYTF.

The rearrangement uses TRBV25-1 and TRBJ2-5, with D perhaps TRBD2 (5 bases). V was shortened by 0 bases and J by 4 bases, with 15 bases between the two germline ends. CDR1 and CDR2 (germline): MGHDK, SYGVNS. The CDR3 sequence is 16 residues long. The CDR3 is CASSEYGIGPGETQYF. CDR3 nucleotide sequence: TGTGCCAGCAGTGAATACGGGATTGGGCCGGGAGAGACCCAGTACTTC.

V gene TRBV30 combines with J gene TRBJ1-2, with D possibly TRBD1 on 6 matching bases. Per the germline V gene, CDR1 is GTSNPN and CDR2 is SVGIG (reference sequence). There are 19 residues in the CDR3. Trimming cost V 0 bases and J 4 bases, with 27 bases left between them. The CDR3 nucleotides are TGTGCCTGGAGTGTACAGCCCCCCCGTACAGGGTTGGTTTTCTATGGCTACACCTTC. It yields the protein CAWSVQPPRTGLVFYGYTF.

This sequence joins TRBV6-5 and TRBJ1-1; no definite D call. The CDR3 consists of 12 residues. CDR1 and CDR2 (germline): MNHEY, SVGAGI. V was cut by 8 bases and J by 0 bases, with 7 bases left in between. In DNA form, the CDR3 reads TGTGCCAGCGAGGCCATGAACACTGAAGCTTTCTTT. It yields the protein CASEAMNTEAFF.

The rearrangement uses TRBV10-3 and TRBJ1-2, with 8 bases that match TRBD1. There are 12 residues in the CDR3. Germline-derived CDR1 and CDR2 are ENHRY and SYGVKD. After removal of 10 bases from V and 2 bases from J, the junction contained 3 bases not matched to a gene. As DNA, the CDR3 is TGTGCCACAGGACAGGGCAACTATGGCTACACCTTC. Amino acid sequence: CATGQGNYGYTF.

The gene calls are TRBV27 and TRBJ2-7; 8 positions match TRBD2. Germline lookup yields CDR1 MNHEY and CDR2 SMNVEV (reference sequence). CDR3 length: 14 amino acids. V lost 5 bases to trimming and J lost 2 bases; unmatched junction nucleotides: 5. CDR3 in DNA: TGTGCCAGCAGTAGCTCGGGGGGGCCCTACGAGCAGTACTTC. Protein: CASSSSGGPYEQYF.

This clone was seen just once. The chain recombines TRBV6-5 with TRBJ2-2, with D perhaps matching TRBD1 (6 bases). The V end lost 8 bases, the J end lost 0 bases, and 13 bases lay between the germline ends. The CDR3 consists of 15 residues. Germline V gives CDR1 MNHEY, CDR2 SVGAGI. In DNA form, the CDR3 reads TGTGCCAGCCGCCGGGACATCGCGAACACCGGGGAGCTGTTTTTT. It specifies CASRRDIANTGELFF.

This chain connects TRBV11-2 to TRBJ2-2, with TRBD2 matching 12 bases. The V and J ends lost 0 bases and 4 bases, in that order; junction bases with no gene match: 9. CDR3 length equals 19 residues. CDR1 SGHAT and CDR2 FQNNGV come from the germline V gene. The CDR3 is CASSLDPASGGERTGELFF. The CDR3 DNA sequence: TGTGCCAGCAGCTTAGACCCGGCTAGCGGGGGGGAGCGCACCGGGGAGCTGTTTTTT.